The 23 T cell receptor beta chains below all came from one sample that was sequenced in a study of cytomegalovirus exposure and HLA in healthy donors. PCR employed 60 Vbeta and 13 Jbeta primers. Assay used: immunoSEQ multiplex PCR; TCRdb lists only in-frame clones, some missing. This table holds roughly 100,000 clones. Sequences were obtained from PBMCs. The receptors originated from a woman aged 30 to 39 in good health and CMV-seronegative.

The rearrangement joins TRBV7-9 to TRBJ1-1; TRBD1 agrees at 7 bases. Per germline, CDR1 SEHNR and CDR2 FQNEAQ (reference sequence). Unmatched junction bases numbered 25, after V lost 6 bases and J lost 6 bases. This CDR3 contains 19 residues. The CDR3 here is CASRPGSGIGDSGFSEAFF. The DNA for the CDR3 is TGTGCCAGCAGGCCAGGGTCGGGAATAGGGGACAGCGGATTCTCTGAAGCTTTCTTT.

Worth noting for this clone: Compared with germline, one end of the junction differs, possibly owing to a read error. This rearrangement joins TRBV2 to TRBJ1-2; D is undetermined. Germline loops: CDR1 SNHLY, CDR2 FYNNEI. The CDR3 runs to 12 residues. This CDR3 is CASYQVGIIGLF. The CDR3 DNA sequence: TGTGCCAGCTATCAGGTTGGGATCATTGGACTATTC.

This chain connects TRBV5-1 to TRBJ2-2; D perhaps matches TRBD2 (5 bases). Trimming took 0 bases from V and 7 from J, leaving 16 bases between them. Germline-derived CDR1 and CDR2 are SGHRS and YFSETQ. The CDR3 spans 16 residues. The DNA of the CDR3 is TGCGCCAGCAGCTTGGTCGGGGTCGATGTAAGCGGGGAGCTGTTTTTT. Translated: CASSLVGVDVSGELFF.

J is TRBJ2-1 and V is TRBV15; 12 nucleotides agree with TRBD2. The J segment lost 4 bases and the V segment lost 4 bases, leaving 2 bases of the junction unmatched. Germline CDR1 and CDR2: LNHNV and YYDKDF (reference sequence). This CDR3 contains 15 residues. The chain's CDR3 is CATSTGTSGYNEQFF. For the CDR3, the DNA is TGTGCCACCAGCACAGGGACTAGCGGGTACAATGAGCAGTTCTTC. Combining the CDR3 with reference TRBV15 and TRBJ2-1 gives the whole variable domain DAMVIQNPRYQVTQFGKPVTLSCSQTLNHNVMYWYQQKSSQAPKLLFHYYDKDFNNEADTPDNFQSRRPNTSFCFLDIRSPGLGDTAMYLCATSTGTSGYNEQFFGPGTRLTVL.

V is TRBV10-1 and J is TRBJ2-7; D gene unclear. V was cut by 3 bases and J by 4 bases, with 7 bases left in between. The V gene's germline CDR1 is WNHNN and CDR2 SYGVQD (reference sequence). The CDR3 loop spans 12 amino acids. Here the CDR3 reads CASSDVAYEQYF. CDR3 bases: TGCGCCAGCAGTGACGTGGCTTACGAGCAGTACTTC.

This chain connects TRBV7-9 to TRBJ2-1; no definite D call. Germline V gene lookup returns CDR1 SEHNR and CDR2 FQNEAQ (reference sequence). The V and J ends lost 5 bases and 3 bases respectively, with 17 bases between them. This CDR3 is built from 16 residues. CDR3 sequence reads: CASSPFSGAIYNEQFF. CDR3 sequence (DNA): TGTGCCAGCAGCCCTTTCTCCGGAGCGATCTACAATGAGCAGTTCTTC.

V usage is TRBV2 and J usage is TRBJ2-7; D is possibly TRBD2 (6 bases). Germline V gene lookup returns CDR1 SNHLY and CDR2 FYNNEI. The length of the CDR3 is 13 residues. V lost 6 bases to trimming and J lost 1 base, with 10 bases between them. The CDR3 sequence is CASRGLKSYEQYF. CDR3 coding DNA: TGTGCCAGCAGGGGACTCAAGTCCTACGAGCAGTACTTC.

The V gene is TRBV11-2, the J gene TRBJ2-1; D is unclear. V lost 0 bases, J lost 1 base, and 7 bases lay in between. The CDR3 contains 15 residues. CDR1 is SGHAT, CDR2 FQNNGV, per germline. The CDR3 loop is CASSLDGFSYNEQFF. The CDR3 bases are TGTGCCAGCAGCTTAGACGGTTTTTCCTACAATGAGCAGTTCTTC.

V usage is TRBV28 and J usage is TRBJ2-1; TRBD2 matches 10 bases. The CDR3 covers 16 residues. From germline, CDR1 is MDHEN and CDR2 SYDVKM. The ends lost 5 bases at V and 2 bases at J; junction bases unmatched: 6. CDR3 DNA: TGTGCCAGCAGTCCTCCCACTAGCGGGACCTACAATGAGCAGTTCTTC. Amino acids: CASSPPTSGTYNEQFF.

V and J are TRBV2 and TRBJ2-7; TRBD1 matches 7 bases. The CDR3 covers 13 residues. Per germline, CDR1 SNHLY and CDR2 FYNNEI. The J segment lost 3 bases and the V segment lost 8 bases, leaving 7 bases of the junction unmatched. CDR3 region: CASLNRDSYEQYF. The CDR3, as DNA: TGTGCCAGCTTAAATCGGGACAGCTACGAGCAGTACTTC. The full variable domain, in which reference TRBV2 and TRBJ2-7 provide the parts outside the CDR3, is EPEVTQTPSHQVTQMGQEVILRCVPISNHLYFYWYRQILGQKVEFLVSFYNNEISEKSEIFDDQFSVERPDGSNFTLKIRSTKLEDSAMYFCASLNRDSYEQYFGPGTRLTVT.

The chain employs TRBV5-5 and TRBJ1-2; maybe TRBD1 (6 bases). The length of the CDR3 is 12 residues. Germline CDR1 and CDR2: SGHKS and YYEKEE (reference sequence). V shed 4 bases and J shed 8 bases, with 12 bases lying between them. In DNA, the CDR3 is TGTGCCAGCAGCCCCAGGGGATACGGCTACACCTTC. Translation: CASSPRGYGYTF. Full variable domain (missing parts from reference TRBV5-5 and TRBJ1-2): DAGVTQSPTHLIKTRGQQVTLRCSPISGHKSVSWYQQVLGQGPQFIFQYYEKEERGRGNFPDRFSARQFPNYSSELNVNALLLGDSALYLCASSPRGYGYTFGSGTRLTVV.

The V call is TRBV19, the J call TRBJ1-5; tentatively, D is TRBD1 (5 bases). CDR3 length: 16 residues. CDR1 is LNHDA and CDR2 is SQIVND in the germline V gene (reference sequence). The ends were cut back, 1 base at V and 3 bases at J, with 13 bases in the middle. CDR3 nucleotides: TGTGCCAGTAGTATAGTTAGGTCGACAGACAATCAGCCCCAGCATTTT. It specifies CASSIVRSTDNQPQHF.

This chain links TRBV2 with TRBJ2-1; 10 bases match TRBD2. The CDR3 is 16 amino acids. From germline, CDR1 is SNHLY and CDR2 FYNNEI. V lost 6 bases, J lost 1 base, and 6 bases stayed unmatched. The chain's CDR3 is CASRELAGGSYNEQFF. CDR3 bases: TGTGCCAGCAGGGAATTAGCGGGGGGATCCTACAATGAGCAGTTCTTC.

The chain couples TRBV19 to TRBJ2-7, with 8 bases aligning to TRBD1. In germline, CDR1 is LNHDA, CDR2 SQIVND (reference sequence). The CDR3 sequence is 14 residues long. The trim removed 6 bases at V and 2 bases at J, leaving 6 bases unmatched. CDR3 residues: CASSRTGFTYEQYF. In DNA, the CDR3 is TGTGCCAGTAGCAGGACAGGGTTTACCTACGAGCAGTACTTC.

As concerns this clone: The same CDR3 is also encoded by other DNA sequences in this sample. The V and J genes are TRBV18 and TRBJ2-7, with D tentatively TRBD2 (5 bases). Between the trimmed V and J ends, which lost 1 base and 6 bases, there was a span of 7 bases. The CDR3 is 12 amino acids. CDR1 and CDR2 from the germline V gene are KGHSH and LQKENI. CDR3 coding DNA: TGTGCCAGCTCACCACAGGGAGCCGAGCAGTACTTC. Translating it yields CASSPQGAEQYF.

The chain carries TRBV30 and TRBJ1-1; D might be TRBD1 (6 bases). With 2 bases removed from V and 1 base from J, the gap between germline ends came to 8 bases. CDR1 and CDR2 (germline): GTSNPN, SVGIG (reference sequence). The CDR3 contains 13 residues. The CDR3, as DNA: TGTGCCTGGAGTAGAGGGGGGAACACTGAAGCTTTCTTT. This codes for CAWSRGGNTEAFF. Full variable domain (outside the CDR3, taken from reference TRBV30 and TRBJ1-1): SQTIHQWPATLVQPVGSPLSLECTVEGTSNPNLYWYRQAAGRGLQLLFYSVGIGQISSEVPQNLSASRPQDRQFILSSKKLLLSDSGFYLCAWSRGGNTEAFFGQGTRLTVV.

The chain employs TRBV30 and TRBJ1-1; a weak D match, TRBD1 (6 bases). V gave up 3 bases and J gave up 7 bases, with 24 bases separating them. The CDR3 runs 16 residues. CDR1 is GTSNPN, CDR2 SVGIG, per germline (reference sequence). Written as DNA, the CDR3 is TGTGCCTGGAGGGTCCCACACAGGGATTCTCGGGGTGAAGCTTTCTTT. Its protein is CAWRVPHRDSRGEAFF.

The V and J genes are TRBV9 and TRBJ1-6, with TRBD1 matching 7 bases. The CDR3 is 14 residues long. After removal of 4 bases from V and 7 bases from J, the junction contained 5 bases not matched to a gene. CDR1 is SGDLS and CDR2 is YYNGEE in the germline V gene. The CDR3 DNA sequence: TGTGCCAGCAGCCCGGGACAGCCGAATTCACCCCTCCACTTT. Translation: CASSPGQPNSPLHF.

The rearrangement links TRBV11-3 to TRBJ2-1; 12 positions agree with TRBD1. V was pared by 5 bases and J by 7 bases, with 6 bases of the junction left unmatched. The CDR3 covers 15 residues. CDR1 SGHNT and CDR2 YENEEA come from the germline V gene. This CDR3 is CASSPGTGGRNEQFF. The CDR3 region has the DNA TGTGCCAGCAGCCCAGGGACAGGGGGCCGGAATGAGCAGTTCTTC. Looking up the rest from reference TRBV11-3 and TRBJ2-1 gives the full variable domain: EAGVVQSPRYKIIEKKQPVAFWCNPISGHNTLYWYLQNLGQGPELLIRYENEEAVDDSQLPKDRFSAERLKGVDSTLKIQPAELGDSAVYLCASSPGTGGRNEQFFGPGTRLTVL.

The V and J genes are TRBV19 and TRBJ1-5, with D possibly matching TRBD1 (6 bases). In germline, CDR1 is LNHDA, CDR2 SQIVND (reference sequence). There are 14 residues in the CDR3. V lost 5 bases, J lost 7 bases, and 15 bases lay in between. CDR3 sequence: CASSRGRGGQPQHF. CDR3 coding DNA: TGTGCCAGTAGTCGGGGCAGGGGTGGACAGCCCCAGCATTTT.

The chain links TRBV5-1 to TRBJ2-5; D may be TRBD2 (6 bases). Germline V gene data show CDR1 as SGHRS and CDR2 as YFSETQ. This CDR3 has 14 amino acids. V shed 0 bases and J shed 5 bases, with 11 bases lying between them. The CDR3 reads CASSLAGTGETQYF. In nucleotides, the CDR3 is TGCGCCAGCAGCTTGGCCGGGACTGGGGAGACCCAGTACTTC.

This chain uses TRBV27 with TRBJ1-5; D is possibly TRBD1 (6 bases). This CDR3 has 15 residues. Trimming left V 4 bases short and J 3 bases short, with 13 bases between. Germline-derived CDR1 and CDR2 are MNHEY and SMNVEV (reference sequence). The CDR3 protein is CASSWQGSVNQPQHF. CDR3 nucleotide sequence: TGTGCCAGCAGTTGGCAGGGGAGCGTCAATCAGCCCCAGCATTTT.

For this clone: Mismatch with germline at one junction end may stem from a read error. This chain connects TRBV7-7 to TRBJ2-5; 8 nucleotides line up with TRBD1. Matching the DNA end better, TRBJ2-7 makes the J call doubtful. In germline, CDR1 is SSHAT, CDR2 FNYEAQ (reference sequence). The CDR3 sequence is 14 residues long. The CDR3 sequence is CASSPGQAPHEQYF. CDR3 nucleotide sequence: TGTGCTAGCAGCCCGGGACAGGCTCCCCACGAGCAGTACTTC.